Given below is one T cell receptor (beta chain) in context. As yet, its antigen is unknown. Time point described: blood from clinic visit 5 months post-surgery; TSC patient then seizure free. Pre-surgery treatment included at least one anti-epileptic drug. Sequenced by immunoSEQ multiplex PCR; TCRdb stores in-frame clones only, minus some. The table records about 340,000 clones, nearly 95% of them present only once. Germline V CDR1 and CDR2: MGHDK, SYGVNS. The V and J ends lost 2 bases and 6 bases, in that order; junction bases with no gene match: 5. The CDR3 has 14 amino acids. The data were obtained in a study of brain T cells in children with intractable seizures. Regarding the study as a whole: Absence of clones before surgery may stem from lower sequencing depth.

The material sequenced was peripheral blood, taken 4 to 5 months after surgery. The chain joins TRBV25-1 to TRBJ1-2, with 8 bases that match TRBD1. The TCR sequence derives from a boy in the first two years of life with tuberous sclerosis and intractable seizures. In DNA form, the CDR3 reads TGTGCCAGCAGTGAAATGGACAGGGCGGATGGCTACACCTTC. It encodes CASSEMDRADGYTF.